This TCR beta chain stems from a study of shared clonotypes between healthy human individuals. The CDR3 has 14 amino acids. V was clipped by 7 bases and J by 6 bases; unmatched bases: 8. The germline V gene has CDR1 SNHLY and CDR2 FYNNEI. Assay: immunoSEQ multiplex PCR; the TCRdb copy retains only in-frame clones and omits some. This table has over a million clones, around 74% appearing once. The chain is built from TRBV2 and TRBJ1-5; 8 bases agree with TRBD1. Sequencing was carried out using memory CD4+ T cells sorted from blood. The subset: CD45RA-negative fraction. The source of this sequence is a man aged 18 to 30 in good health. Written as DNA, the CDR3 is TGTGCCAGCAATCCTGACAGGGGAAGTCAGCCCCAGCATTTT. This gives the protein CASNPDRGSQPQHF.